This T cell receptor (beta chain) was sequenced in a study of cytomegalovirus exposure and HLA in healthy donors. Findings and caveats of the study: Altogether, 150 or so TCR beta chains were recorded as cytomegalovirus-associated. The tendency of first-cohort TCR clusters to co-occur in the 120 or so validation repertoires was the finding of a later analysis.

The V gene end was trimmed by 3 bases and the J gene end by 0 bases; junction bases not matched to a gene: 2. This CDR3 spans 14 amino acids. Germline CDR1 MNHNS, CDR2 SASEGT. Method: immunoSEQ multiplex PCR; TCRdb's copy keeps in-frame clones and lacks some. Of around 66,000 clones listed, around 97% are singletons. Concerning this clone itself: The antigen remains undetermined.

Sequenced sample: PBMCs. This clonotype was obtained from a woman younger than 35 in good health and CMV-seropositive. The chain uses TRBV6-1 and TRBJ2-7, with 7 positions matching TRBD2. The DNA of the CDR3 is TGTGCCAGCAGTGAGGGGGACTACTCCTACGAGCAGTACTTC. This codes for CASSEGDYSYEQYF.